What follows are 30 T cell receptor beta chains derived from one specimen sequenced in a study of T cell repertoires in cytomegalovirus infection. Each CDR3 protein is one row after TCRdb ran MiXCR on the reads. The table has hundreds of thousands of distinct CDR3 sequences, roughly a quarter seen once. Input material: CD8+ T cells from PBMCs. These receptor sequences come from a human donor in good health (CMV status not recorded). Some clones in this sample may be carry-over from other donors' samples.

In its sample, this clonotype was seen a few times. V and J are TRBV7-8 and TRBJ1-6; D remains unclear. Germline assignment: CDR1 SGHVS and CDR2 FQNEAQ. The V gene lost 5 bases and the J gene lost 9 bases, with 23 bases spanning the gap. The CDR3 has 17 amino acids. CDR3 sequence: CASSPWIKGRRGSPLHF. In DNA form, the CDR3 reads TGTGCCAGCAGCCCCTGGATCAAAGGCCGGAGAGGTTCACCCCTCCACTTT.

The table lists this clonotype with many counts. The rearrangement uses TRBV7-2 and TRBJ2-1; D is ambiguous. The CDR3 totals 11 residues. Trimming pared 5 bases from V and 10 bases from J, leaving 9 bases between. Germline V gene sequence: CDR1 SGHTA, CDR2 FQGNSA. As DNA, the CDR3 is TGTGCCAGCAGCCCAGGTCGGGAGCAGTTCTTC. Translating it yields CASSPGREQFF.

The chain joins TRBV18 to TRBJ1-2; D is possibly TRBD1 (6 bases). V was clipped by 2 bases and J by 4 bases, with 11 bases between them. Looked up from germline, CDR1 is KGHSH and CDR2 is LQKENI. The CDR3 covers 14 residues. DNA for the CDR3: TGTGCCAGCTCACCAGAAAGGGACACCTATGGCTACACCTTC. The encoded protein is CASSPERDTYGYTF.

V is TRBV6-2 or TRBV6-3 and J is TRBJ2-7; D call uncertain. Trimming took 2 bases from V and 1 from J, leaving 9 bases between them. The CDR3 spans 14 residues. Germline V lookup: CDR1 MNHEY, CDR2 SVGEGT. In DNA form, the CDR3 reads TGTGCCAGCAGTTACCTCCCAGGTTCCTACGAGCAGTACGTC. Encoded protein: CASSYLPGSYEQYV.

This clonotype was seen repeatedly, ten times or more. The V gene is TRBV7-2, the J gene TRBJ1-6; 7 bases agree with TRBD1. This CDR3 spans 19 amino acids. Germline trimming cut 5 bases from V and 5 bases from J; bases unmatched to any gene: 18. Germline CDR1 reads SGHTA; CDR2 reads FQGNSA. CDR3 in amino acids: CASSPGEGALLRDNSPLHF. In nucleotides, the CDR3 is TGTGCCAGCAGCCCCGGGGAGGGGGCACTTTTGAGAGATAATTCACCCCTCCACTTT.

This clonotype showed up many times. The chain carries TRBV11-3 and TRBJ2-3; D is tentatively TRBD1 or TRBD2 (5 bases each). Germline CDR1 is SGHNT and CDR2 is YENEEA. Trimming left V 1 base short and J 13 bases short, with 15 bases between. This CDR3 has 13 amino acids. The CDR3 here is CASSLGPGAEKYF. The CDR3 DNA reads TGTGCCAGCAGCTTAGGTCCCGGGGCGGAGAAGTATTTT.

A remark on this clonotype: It may be a read error: a sequence one base away is much more abundant. V and J are TRBV7-6 and TRBJ2-2; TRBD1 might be the D (6 bases). Germline values: CDR1 SGHVS, CDR2 FNYEAQ. The CDR3 is made up of 14 amino acids. CDR3 residues: CVSSRTVDIGELFF. The CDR3 DNA follows: TGTGTCAGCAGCCGGACAGTGGATATCGGGGAGCTGTTTTTT.

The rearrangement links TRBV15 to TRBJ1-1, with 7 bases identical to TRBD1. The ends lost 4 bases at V and 1 base at J; junction bases unmatched: 6. The CDR3 totals 15 residues. CDR1 is LNHNV, CDR2 YYDKDF, per germline (reference sequence). The CDR3 region is CATSTRAGGNTEAFF. In DNA form, the CDR3 reads TGTGCCACCAGCACGAGGGCAGGGGGGAACACTGAAGCTTTCTTT.

This clonotype was counted only a few times. The rearrangement joins TRBV28 to TRBJ1-1; possible D gene TRBD1, 5 bases. Trimming cost V 3 bases and J 10 bases, with 21 bases left between them. Germline CDR1 MDHEN, CDR2 SYDVKM. The CDR3 has 15 residues. The CDR3 loop reads CASSFTDPPLGGAFF. In DNA, the CDR3 is TGTGCCAGCAGTTTTACGGACCCACCTCTTGGGGGAGCTTTCTTT.

The V call is TRBV18, the J call TRBJ2-7, with D possibly TRBD1 on 5 matching bases. Germline CDR1 is KGHSH and CDR2 is LQKENI. Trimming took off 3 bases at V and 3 bases at J, with 12 bases between the two ends. The CDR3 covers 14 residues. The CDR3 DNA follows: TGTGCCAGCTCACCGGTGGCAACAGGCTACGAGCAGTACTTC. Protein product: CASSPVATGYEQYF.

About this clonotype itself: This may be a read error: a much more frequent sequence differs by one nucleotide. J is TRBJ2-7 and V is TRBV7-2; D gene ambiguous. From germline, CDR1 is SGHTA and CDR2 FQGNSA. The CDR3 runs to 15 residues. V was pared by 1 base and J by 2 bases, with 12 bases between. The CDR3, as DNA: TGTGCCAGCAGCTTAGTAGGGTACTCCCCCTACGAGCAGTACTTC. Translated: CASSLVGYSPYEQYF. Looking up the rest from reference TRBV7-2 and TRBJ2-7 gives the full variable domain: GAGVSQSPSNKVTEKGKDVELRCDPISGHTALYWYRQSLGQGLEFLIYFQGNSAPDKSGLPSDRFSAERTGGSVSTLTIQRTQQEDSAVYLCASSLVGYSPYEQYFGPGTRLTVT.

This CDR3 reads CSVGQGYNQPQHF. The CDR3 DNA follows: TGCAGCGTGGGACAGGGGTACAATCAGCCCCAGCATTTT. This chain uses TRBV29-1 with TRBJ1-5, with 10 bases fitting TRBD1. The germline CDR1 and CDR2 sequences are SQVTM and ANQGSEA. V was pared by 6 bases and J by 3 bases, with 2 bases of the junction left unmatched. This CDR3 is built from 13 residues.

The chain couples TRBV28 to TRBJ2-7; D uncertain. This CDR3 has 14 amino acids. CDR1 is MDHEN, CDR2 SYDVKM, per germline. Trimming left V 7 bases short and J 6 bases short, with 19 bases between. The CDR3 spells CASIHRRDSSEQYF. In nucleotides, the CDR3 is TGTGCCAGCATCCATCGAAGGGATAGCTCCGAGCAGTACTTC.

The V gene is TRBV20-1, the J gene TRBJ1-1, with D uncertain. CDR3 length: 14 residues. Per the germline V gene, CDR1 is DFQATT and CDR2 is SNEGSKA (reference sequence). Trimming cost V 0 bases and J 1 base, with 9 bases left between them. The CDR3 here is CSARDGSQNTEAFF. The CDR3 nucleotides are TGCAGTGCTAGAGATGGGTCCCAGAACACTGAAGCTTTCTTT.

To note about this clonotype: Since a much larger clone is just one base distant, this may be a read error. V usage is TRBV6-2 or TRBV6-3 and J usage is TRBJ2-7, with D hard to call. CDR3 length: 15 amino acids. Per the germline V gene, CDR1 is MNHEY and CDR2 is SVGEGT. CDR3 in amino acids: CASSFHPRVFDEQDV. For the CDR3, the DNA is TGTGCCAGCAGTTTCCATCCAAGGGTTTTCGACGAGCAGGACGTC.

Of note for this clonotype: A read error may explain this, as a much larger clone is one base away. The chain couples TRBV6-2 or TRBV6-3 to TRBJ2-1; 8 bases are a match to TRBD1. V lost 7 bases and J lost 7; bases outside the gene matches: 12. This CDR3 has 15 amino acids. Germline assignment: CDR1 MNHEY and CDR2 SVGEGT. The CDR3 nucleotides read TGTGCCAGCAATCTCTCGGGGACAGGTAGGAATGAGCAGTTCTTC. Its translation is CASNLSGTGRNEQFF.

This sequence joins TRBV28 and TRBJ2-7, with 8 bases lining up with TRBD1. The CDR3 covers 14 residues. With 8 bases clipped from V and 2 bases from J, the junction kept 8 bases outside the gene matches. Germline V gives CDR1 MDHEN, CDR2 SYDVKM. The DNA of the CDR3 is TGTGCCAGCCCCAGGCAGGGGGCAGCCTACGAGCAGTACGTC. It yields the protein CASPRQGAAYEQYV.

CDR3 nucleotide sequence: TGTGCCAGCAGTGTCACCGGGACTGAGAATGAAAAACTGTTTTTT. Its protein is CASSVTGTENEKLFF. The rearrangement links TRBV28 to TRBJ1-4; tentatively, D is TRBD1 (5 bases). This CDR3 is built from 15 residues. Trimming stripped 5 bases from V and 5 bases from J, with 15 bases between. Germline CDR1 and CDR2: MDHEN and SYDVKM.

The CDR3 sequence: CASSPPNGLSYNEQFF. CDR3 nucleotide sequence: TGTGCCAGCAGTCCCCCTAACGGGCTCTCCTACAATGAGCAGTTCTTC. J is TRBJ2-1 and V is TRBV6-2 or TRBV6-3; D remains ambiguous. The CDR3 is 16 residues long. The V end was cut by 5 bases, the J end by 0 bases, with 14 bases between. Germline CDR1 MNHEY, CDR2 SVGEGT.

V is TRBV5-6 and J is TRBJ1-5, with unresolved D. Trimming stripped 2 bases from V and 3 bases from J, with 12 bases between. The CDR3 consists of 15 residues. Germline lookup yields CDR1 SGHDT and CDR2 YYEEEE. The CDR3 DNA is TGTGCCAGCAGCTTCGAACGAGCGGTCAATCAGCCCCAGCATTTT. This codes for CASSFERAVNQPQHF.

This clonotype was found a few times. The rearrangement joins TRBV5-6 to TRBJ2-7, with TRBD1 identical over 8 bases. This CDR3 is 14 amino acids long. Germline V gene sequence: CDR1 SGHDT, CDR2 YYEEEE. With 2 bases clipped from V and 4 bases from J, the junction kept 5 bases outside the gene matches. CDR3 DNA: TGTGCCAGCAGCTTCGGGACAGGTATTTACGAGCAGTACTTC. Amino acids: CASSFGTGIYEQYF.

The chain combines TRBV28 with TRBJ2-3; the match to TRBD2 covers 9 bases. CDR1 is MDHEN, CDR2 SYDVKM, per germline. This CDR3 region has 17 residues. V lost 10 bases to trimming and J lost 2 bases; unmatched junction nucleotides: 16. CDR3 amino acids: CATLTRWRGGPTDTQYF. For the CDR3, the DNA is TGTGCCACCCTTACCCGGTGGCGGGGGGGCCCCACAGATACGCAGTATTTT.

This clonotype was observed many times. The rearrangement links TRBV28 to TRBJ2-7, with D maybe TRBD1 (6 bases). Germline-derived CDR1 and CDR2 are MDHEN and SYDVKM. Trimming left V 4 bases short and J 6 bases short, with 19 bases between. This CDR3 spans 15 amino acids. CDR3 amino acids: CASSSNPSQGFEQYV. CDR3 bases: TGTGCCAGCAGTTCCAACCCCTCCCAGGGGTTCGAGCAGTACGTC.

In this sample, this clonotype turned up many times. The chain is built from TRBV27 and TRBJ2-1; D may be TRBD1 (5 bases). The germline CDR1 and CDR2 sequences are MNHEY and SMNVEV (reference sequence). V was shortened by 3 bases and J by 3 bases, with 12 bases between the two germline ends. The CDR3 runs to 15 residues. CDR3 region: CASSFGHLIYNEQFF. In DNA form, the CDR3 reads TGTGCCAGCAGTTTCGGACACCTTATCTACAATGAGCAGTTCTTC.

This clonotype was seen ten or more times. The V call is TRBV7-6, the J call TRBJ2-1; D gene unclear. Germline V gene sequence: CDR1 SGHVS, CDR2 FNYEAQ. Trimming took off 1 base at V and 1 base at J, with 5 bases between the two ends. This CDR3 is built from 14 residues. The CDR3 DNA sequence: TGTGCCAGCAGCTTAGGCAGGTCCTACAATGAGCAGTTCTTC. Its translation: CASSLGRSYNEQFF.

This clonotype appeared a few times. With a much larger clone just one base away, this may be a read error. The chain couples TRBV7-2 to TRBJ2-1, with 7 nucleotides matching TRBD2. Germline V gene lookup returns CDR1 SGHTA and CDR2 FQGNSA. Losses at the gene ends were 5 bases for V and 4 bases for J; bases not matched to a gene: 5. The CDR3 consists of 14 residues. The CDR3 DNA sequence: TGTGCCAGCAGCCCGACTAGCACATACAATGAGCAGTTCTTC. Residues: CASSPTSTYNEQFF.

The rearrangement links TRBV20-1 to TRBJ1-2; D gene ambiguous. This CDR3 is built from 12 residues. The germline V and J ends were trimmed by 3 bases and 4 bases, with 9 bases remaining between them. The germline V gene has CDR1 DFQATT and CDR2 SNEGSKA (reference sequence). The DNA of the CDR3 is TGCAGTGCTAGGGAGCCCGCCTATGGCTACACCTTC. Protein sequence: CSAREPAYGYTF.

This clonotype was counted ten times or more. The CDR3 loop reads CASSLDFEQFF. In nucleotides, the CDR3 is TGTGCCAGCAGCTTAGATTTTGAGCAGTTCTTC. The gene calls are TRBV7-8 and TRBJ2-1; no firm D call. CDR1 is SGHVS and CDR2 is FQNEAQ in the germline V gene. The CDR3 is 11 amino acids. Trimming stripped 1 base from V and 9 bases from J, with 4 bases between.

The gene calls are TRBV6-4 and TRBJ2-3; D may be TRBD2 (5 bases). Trimming took 0 bases from V and 4 from J, leaving 8 bases between them. CDR3 length: 14 amino acids. Germline V CDR1 and CDR2: MRHNA, SNTAGT. In DNA form, the CDR3 reads TGTGCCAGCAGTGACTCCGGGGTAGCAGATACGCAGTATTTT. Its translation: CASSDSGVADTQYF.

This clonotype was seen many times. V gene TRBV27 combines with J gene TRBJ2-3, with D possibly matching TRBD1 (6 bases). The CDR3 runs 16 residues. V was shortened by 6 bases and J by 4 bases, with 20 bases between the two germline ends. Germline V lookup: CDR1 MNHEY, CDR2 SMNVEV (reference sequence). The CDR3 protein is CASSPSYRAGADTQYF. CDR3 coding DNA: TGTGCCAGCAGCCCTAGCTACAGGGCTGGCGCAGATACGCAGTATTTT.